The 25 T cell receptor beta chains listed next were all sequenced from one sample in a study of identical twins. MiXCR, applied by TCRdb to the 5' RACE reads, yields one record per CDR3 protein. The table lists approximately 230,000 distinct CDR3 sequences, roughly 7.1% of them singletons. This same sample was also taken into another study, of T cells expressing NK-cell markers.

Sequenced material: CD8+ T cells sorted from blood. All receptors derive from a woman younger than 35 in good health.

This clonotype has just a few counts. The chain uses TRBV29-1 and TRBJ1-2; no firm D call. CDR1 is SQVTM, CDR2 ANQGSEA, per germline. V was trimmed by 1 base and J by 0 bases, leaving 18 bases between them. CDR3 length equals 17 residues. CDR3 in DNA: TGCAGCGTTGAAGGGGCCCCCATGTCCCCAGCTAACTATGGCTACACCTTC. This translates into CSVEGAPMSPANYGYTF.

This clonotype was counted a few times. The rearrangement links TRBV6-4 to TRBJ2-3; 8 positions agree with TRBD2. This CDR3 comprises 15 residues. Germline V CDR1 and CDR2: MRHNA, SNTAGT. With V trimmed by 5 bases and J by 3 bases, 7 bases remained unmatched. In nucleotides, the CDR3 is TGTGCCAGCAGTTATGCCGGGGGGGCGACAGATACGCAGTATTTT. Protein: CASSYAGGATDTQYF.

The rearrangement joins TRBV7-6 to TRBJ2-3; D possibly corresponds to TRBD2 (6 bases). Germline V CDR1 and CDR2: SGHVS, FNYEAQ. Trimming pared 2 bases from V and 1 base from J, leaving 13 bases between. This CDR3 contains 16 residues. The CDR3 region has the DNA TGTGCCAGCAGCTTATTATCGGGAGTCGGCACAGATACGCAGTATTTT. It yields the protein CASSLLSGVGTDTQYF.

In its sample, this clonotype was seen many times. The chain has TRBV11-2 and TRBJ2-5; unclear D gene. This CDR3 has 15 residues. V lost 5 bases to trimming and J lost 1 base, with 14 bases between them. Looked up from germline, CDR1 is SGHAT and CDR2 is FQNNGV. The CDR3 bases are TGTGCCAGCAGCGAGATAATAACCCCCCAAGAGACCCAGTACTTC. Its protein is CASSEIITPQETQYF.

This clonotype came up a few times. The chain's CDR3 is CASSSGASGGREQFF. The CDR3 bases are TGTGCCAGCAGCTCCGGGGCTAGCGGGGGACGGGAGCAGTTCTTC. This chain links TRBV5-5 with TRBJ2-1, with 10 nucleotides matching TRBD2. This CDR3 is built from 15 residues. J lost 10 bases, V lost 3 bases, and 10 bases had no gene match. Per germline, CDR1 SGHKS and CDR2 YYEKEE (reference sequence).

This clonotype was picked up a small number of times. This sequence joins TRBV29-1 and TRBJ1-1, with a possible D match to TRBD1 (5 bases). The CDR3 loop spans 11 amino acids. V dropped 0 bases and J dropped 8 bases, with 7 bases sitting between them. Germline CDR1 and CDR2: SQVTM and ANQGSEA. CDR3 sequence (DNA): TGCAGCGTTGAAGATAAGGGGGAAGCTTTCTTT. It codes for CSVEDKGEAFF.

J is TRBJ2-7 and V is TRBV7-9, with D possibly matching TRBD2 (7 bases). Per the germline V gene, CDR1 is SEHNR and CDR2 is FQNEAQ (reference sequence). V lost 5 bases and J 2 bases, leaving 19 bases between the germline ends. This CDR3 comprises 16 residues. CDR3: CASSPPSGGQAYEQYF. The CDR3 DNA sequence: TGTGCCAGCAGCCCCCCTTCGGGGGGCCAAGCCTACGAGCAGTACTTC.

This clonotype was detected a few times. The chain uses TRBV12-3 or TRBV12-4 and TRBJ2-3; maybe TRBD2 (6 bases). The CDR3 is 14 amino acids. V gave up 5 bases and J gave up 5 bases, with 14 bases separating them. The CDR3 region is CASSLPAGLDTQYF. The DNA for the CDR3 is TGTGCCAGCAGTCTCCCGGCGGGACTAGATACGCAGTATTTT.

This clonotype was observed many times. V and J are TRBV7-9 and TRBJ1-5; no firm D call. Trimming stripped 3 bases from V and 5 bases from J, with 8 bases between. In germline, CDR1 is SEHNR, CDR2 FQNEAQ (reference sequence). CDR3 length equals 13 residues. The chain's CDR3 is CASSFSADQPQHF. The CDR3 nucleotides are TGTGCCAGCAGCTTTTCCGCTGATCAGCCCCAGCATTTT.

The chain uses TRBV7-9 and TRBJ1-1; TRBD1 might be the D (5 bases). The CDR3 extends over 13 amino acids. Trimming pared 11 bases from V and 2 bases from J, leaving 15 bases between. CDR1 and CDR2 from the germline V gene are SEHNR and FQNEAQ (reference sequence). The CDR3 region is CAGGDETNTEAFF. The CDR3, as DNA: TGTGCCGGCGGGGACGAAACAAACACTGAAGCTTTCTTT.

The chain combines TRBV27 with TRBJ2-5; D uncertain. The V end lost 4 bases, the J end lost 7 bases, and 25 bases lay between the germline ends. Germline V lookup: CDR1 MNHEY, CDR2 SMNVEV (reference sequence). There are 17 residues in the CDR3. Here the CDR3 reads CASSSAKVLVRSGTQYF. The CDR3 DNA follows: TGTGCCAGCAGTTCCGCTAAGGTCTTAGTTAGATCGGGGACCCAGTACTTC.

This clonotype was counted many times. The J gene is TRBJ2-7, the V gene TRBV27, with TRBD2 as a possible D gene (6 bases). Germline V lookup: CDR1 MNHEY, CDR2 SMNVEV (reference sequence). The CDR3 contains 17 residues. V lost 0 bases and J 0 bases, leaving 15 bases between the germline ends. The CDR3 region has the DNA TGTGCCAGCAGTTTATCTTTTGGTGACGGGAGCTCCTACGAGCAGTACTTC. This translates into CASSLSFGDGSSYEQYF.

In this sample, this clonotype turned up a few times. In DNA, the CDR3 is TGTGCCAGCAGATACGGACTGACACCCACAGATACGCAGTATTTT. It is translated as CASRYGLTPTDTQYF. The genes are TRBV14 and TRBJ2-3; perhaps TRBD2 as D (5 bases). Germline V gives CDR1 SGHDN, CDR2 FVKESK. The V end lost 6 bases, the J end lost 2 bases, and 15 bases lay between the germline ends. This CDR3 spans 15 amino acids.

This clonotype was seen only a few times. The V call is TRBV7-9, the J call TRBJ1-5; possible D gene TRBD1, 5 bases. The V and J ends lost 5 bases and 5 bases respectively, with 10 bases between them. In germline, CDR1 is SEHNR, CDR2 FQNEAQ (reference sequence). The CDR3 extends over 13 amino acids. The CDR3: CASSGLTDQPQHF. The CDR3 DNA reads TGTGCCAGCAGCGGGCTGACAGATCAGCCCCAGCATTTT.

In this sample, this clonotype turned up many times. This chain uses TRBV4-3 with TRBJ2-7; D might be TRBD1 or TRBD2, each matching 5 bases. This CDR3 region has 15 residues. V was clipped by 2 bases and J by 2 bases, with 13 bases between them. CDR1 and CDR2 (germline): LGHNA, YSLEER. Here the CDR3 reads CASSQMKGTAYEQYF. The CDR3, as DNA: TGCGCCAGCAGCCAAATGAAGGGGACGGCCTACGAGCAGTACTTC.

The chain carries TRBV12-3 or TRBV12-4 and TRBJ2-7; D not certain. CDR3 size: 13 residues. With 5 bases removed from V and 1 base from J, the gap between germline ends came to 9 bases. The CDR3: CASSHGASYEQYF. The CDR3 region has the DNA TGTGCCAGCAGTCACGGCGCGTCCTACGAGCAGTACTTC.

This chain joins TRBV27 and TRBJ1-1, with a possible D match to TRBD1 (6 bases). The CDR3 is made up of 13 amino acids. Per germline, CDR1 MNHEY and CDR2 SMNVEV (reference sequence). V was shortened by 5 bases and J by 5 bases, with 12 bases between the two germline ends. Here the CDR3 reads CASSGQGRTEAFF. For the CDR3, the DNA is TGTGCCAGCAGTGGTCAGGGGAGGACTGAAGCTTTCTTT.

This clonotype was observed a handful of times. This rearrangement joins TRBV7-9 to TRBJ1-2; the match to TRBD1 covers 11 bases. Per the germline V gene, CDR1 is SEHNR and CDR2 is FQNEAQ (reference sequence). This CDR3 has 15 residues. Losses at the gene ends were 5 bases for V and 2 bases for J; bases not matched to a gene: 4. In DNA form, the CDR3 reads TGTGCCAGCAGCGGGGGACAGGGGGTGAACTATGGCTACACCTTC. Its translation: CASSGGQGVNYGYTF.

The gene calls are TRBV7-6 and TRBJ2-1; weak D call: TRBD1 (6 bases). The V gene's germline CDR1 is SGHVS and CDR2 FNYEAQ. Deletions cut 5 bases from V and 7 bases from J, with 18 bases between. The CDR3 totals 15 residues. The CDR3 nucleotides read TGTGCCAGCAGCCCGATTTTCGGACAGTTAAATGAGCAGTTCTTC. Protein: CASSPIFGQLNEQFF.

The chain uses TRBV6-5 and TRBJ2-7; perhaps TRBD1 as D (6 bases). V lost 0 bases, J lost 1 base, and 13 bases lay in between. Per germline, CDR1 MNHEY and CDR2 SVGAGI. The CDR3 contains 16 residues. This CDR3 is CASSYSDRAASYEQYF. In nucleotides, the CDR3 is TGTGCCAGCAGTTACTCGGACAGAGCCGCTTCCTACGAGCAGTACTTC.

In its sample, this clonotype was seen many times. V gene TRBV7-9 combines with J gene TRBJ2-1; 9 bases are a match to TRBD1. Unmatched junction bases numbered 13, after V lost 10 bases and J lost 9 bases. In germline, CDR1 is SEHNR, CDR2 FQNEAQ (reference sequence). The length of the CDR3 is 14 residues. CDR3 loop: CATSWWDREVEQFF. In DNA form, the CDR3 reads TGTGCCACCAGTTGGTGGGACAGGGAGGTTGAGCAGTTCTTC.

The CDR3: CASSPSPRGSYEQYF. The CDR3 nucleotides are TGTGCCAGCAGCCCCTCCCCCCGGGGCTCCTACGAGCAGTACTTC. The chain has TRBV7-9 and TRBJ2-7; tentatively, D is TRBD2 (5 bases). The V end lost 5 bases, the J end lost 0 bases, and 14 bases lay between the germline ends. This CDR3 is 15 amino acids long. Germline loops: CDR1 SEHNR, CDR2 FQNEAQ (reference sequence). The full variable domain, completed using reference TRBV7-9 and TRBJ2-7, is DTGVSQNPRHKITKRGQNVTFRCDPISEHNRLYWYRQTLGQGPEFLTYFQNEAQLEKSRLLSDRFSAERPKGSFSTLEIQRTEQGDSAMYLCASSPSPRGSYEQYFGPGTRLTVT.

Regarding this clonotype: Being one base from a much bigger clone, this may be a read error. V usage is TRBV27 and J usage is TRBJ2-7, with TRBD1 matching 9 bases. V was clipped by 2 bases and J by 4 bases; unmatched bases: 3. The germline CDR1 and CDR2 sequences are MNHEY and SMNVEV (reference sequence). There are 14 residues in the CDR3. The CDR3 sequence is CASSLETGGYEQYF. DNA of the CDR3: TGTGCCAGCAGTTTAGAGACAGGGGGTTACGAGCAGTACTTC.

This clonotype has more than one count but fewer than ten. V is TRBV3-1 and J is TRBJ2-3; possibly TRBD1 for D (5 bases). Trimming stripped 2 bases from V and 9 bases from J, with 12 bases between. The CDR3 extends over 13 amino acids. Germline V gene data show CDR1 as LGHDT and CDR2 as YNNKEL (reference sequence). As DNA, the CDR3 is TGTGCCAGCAGCCAAACCGACAGCCAGACGCAGTATTTT. Amino acids: CASSQTDSQTQYF.

The CDR3 protein is CASSLPSGGADEQYF. In DNA, the CDR3 is TGTGCCAGCAGTCTCCCCAGCGGGGGGGCCGACGAGCAGTACTTC. The chain recombines TRBV6-1 with TRBJ2-7, with TRBD2 matching 10 bases. CDR3 length: 15 residues. Germline CDR1 is MNHNS and CDR2 is SASEGT. V dropped 5 bases and J dropped 5; count of bases not matched to a gene: 9.